This T cell receptor beta chain was profiled in a study of Graves' ophthalmopathy and Graves' hyperthyroidism. At least ten counts were recorded for this clonotype. TCR beta CDR3 amplification used RNA transcripts. First-round RT-PCR relied on HTBI primers, and a second-round multiplex PCR came next. TCRdb called the multiplex PCR reads again in MiXCR, with one record for every CDR3 protein. This sample has over a million distinct CDR3 sequences, with about 35% found just once. Hyperthyroidism patients had new diagnoses, durations under 2 months, and ages of 18 to 65. The clonotype originates from an adult man with Graves' hyperthyroidism. Sequencing input: peripheral blood or thyroid tissue (not recorded which).

The CDR3: CSARQAGGVNSPLHF. CDR3 DNA: TGCAGTGCCCGCCAGGCAGGGGGAGTTAATTCACCCCTCCACTTT. The rearrangement uses TRBV20-1 and TRBJ1-6; 7 bases agree with TRBD1. The CDR3 has 15 amino acids. Germline trimming cut 6 bases from V and 6 bases from J; bases unmatched to any gene: 11. Germline CDR1 reads DFQATT; CDR2 reads SNEGSKA (reference sequence).